This T cell receptor (beta chain) was found in a study of blood T cell repertoires in COVID-19. Sequencing was performed with immunoSEQ multiplex PCR; in TCRdb, only in-frame clones are kept and a portion is missing. This sample has around 170,000 clones; 84% occur once, and the top ten carry approximately 14%. The source of this sequence is a young man with active or convalescent COVID-19. Sequencing was carried out using peripheral blood.

CDR3: CASSSSGGLQETQYF. The DNA of the CDR3 is TGCGCCAGCAGCTCTAGCGGGGGGCTACAAGAGACCCAGTACTTC. The rearrangement uses TRBV5-1 and TRBJ2-5; TRBD2 matches 11 bases. The germline gives CDR1 SGHRS, CDR2 YFSETQ. V was clipped by 3 bases and J by 2 bases; unmatched bases: 3. The CDR3 runs 15 residues. The whole variable domain, filled in from reference TRBV5-1 and TRBJ2-5, reads KAGVTQTPRYLIKTRGQQVTLSCSPISGHRSVSWYQQTPGQGLQFLFEYFSETQRNKGNFPGRFSGRQFSNSRSEMNVSTLELGDSALYLCASSSSGGLQETQYFGPGTRLLVL.